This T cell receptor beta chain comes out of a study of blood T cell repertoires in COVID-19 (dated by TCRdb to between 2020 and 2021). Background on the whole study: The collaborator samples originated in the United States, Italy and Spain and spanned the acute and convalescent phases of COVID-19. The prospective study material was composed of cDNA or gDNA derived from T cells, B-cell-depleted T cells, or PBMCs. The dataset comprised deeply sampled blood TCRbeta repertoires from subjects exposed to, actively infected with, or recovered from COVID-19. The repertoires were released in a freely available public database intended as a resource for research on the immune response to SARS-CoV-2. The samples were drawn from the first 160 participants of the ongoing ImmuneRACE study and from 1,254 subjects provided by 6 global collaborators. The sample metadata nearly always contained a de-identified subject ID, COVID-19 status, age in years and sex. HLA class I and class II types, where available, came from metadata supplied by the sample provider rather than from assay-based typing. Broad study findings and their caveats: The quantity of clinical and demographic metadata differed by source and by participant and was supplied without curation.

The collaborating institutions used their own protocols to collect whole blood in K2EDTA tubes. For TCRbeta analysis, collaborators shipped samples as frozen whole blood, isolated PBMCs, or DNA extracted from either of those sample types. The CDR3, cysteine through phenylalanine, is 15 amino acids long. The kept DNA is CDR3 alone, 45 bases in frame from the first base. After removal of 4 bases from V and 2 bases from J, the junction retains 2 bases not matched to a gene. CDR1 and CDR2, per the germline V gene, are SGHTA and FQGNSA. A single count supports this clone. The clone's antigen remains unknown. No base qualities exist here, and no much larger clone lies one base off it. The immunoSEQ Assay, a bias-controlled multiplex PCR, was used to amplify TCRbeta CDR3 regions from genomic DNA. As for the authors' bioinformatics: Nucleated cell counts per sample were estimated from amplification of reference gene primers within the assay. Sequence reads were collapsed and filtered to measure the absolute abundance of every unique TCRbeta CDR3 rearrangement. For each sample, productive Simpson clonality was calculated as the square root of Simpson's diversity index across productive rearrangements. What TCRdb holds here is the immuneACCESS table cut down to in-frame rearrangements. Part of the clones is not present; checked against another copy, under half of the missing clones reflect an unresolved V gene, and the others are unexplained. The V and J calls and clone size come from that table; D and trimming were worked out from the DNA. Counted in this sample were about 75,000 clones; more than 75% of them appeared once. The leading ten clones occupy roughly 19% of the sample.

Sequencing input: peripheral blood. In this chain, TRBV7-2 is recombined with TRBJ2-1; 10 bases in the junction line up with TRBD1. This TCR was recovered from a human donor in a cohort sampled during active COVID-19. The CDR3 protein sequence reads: CASSSGQGAYNEQFF. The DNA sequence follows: TGTGCCAGCAGCTCCGGACAGGGGGCCTACAATGAGCAGTTCTTC.